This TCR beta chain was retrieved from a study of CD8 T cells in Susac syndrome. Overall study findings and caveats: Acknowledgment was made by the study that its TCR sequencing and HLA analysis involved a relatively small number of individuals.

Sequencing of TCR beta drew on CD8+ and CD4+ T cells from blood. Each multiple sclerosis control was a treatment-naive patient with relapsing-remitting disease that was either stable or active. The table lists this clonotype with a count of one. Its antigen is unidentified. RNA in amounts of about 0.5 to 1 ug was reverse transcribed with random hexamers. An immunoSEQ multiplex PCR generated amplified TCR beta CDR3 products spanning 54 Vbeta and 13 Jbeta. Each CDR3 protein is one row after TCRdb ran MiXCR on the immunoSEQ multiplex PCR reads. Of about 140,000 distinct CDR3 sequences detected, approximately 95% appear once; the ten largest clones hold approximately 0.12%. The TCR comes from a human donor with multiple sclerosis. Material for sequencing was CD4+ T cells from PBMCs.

The CDR3 nucleotides read TGTGCCAGCAGTTACTCTGTCAATGAAAAACTGTTTTTT. Translating it yields CASSYSVNEKLFF. The rearrangement joins TRBV6-6 to TRBJ1-4; no clear D. V lost 0 bases and J 5 bases, leaving 4 bases between the germline ends. Germline CDR1 and CDR2: MNHNY and SVGAGI (reference sequence). This CDR3 comprises 13 residues.